The subject of this entry is one T cell receptor (beta chain). The source of the sample is a study of blood T cells in healthy people across ages. A sample-barcoded 5' primer and a J-beta primer mix were used in a second PCR of roughly 7 to 12 cycles. TCRdb ran MiXCR on the 5' RACE reads and lists one entry per CDR3 protein. The repertoire includes over 1,200,000 distinct CDR3 sequences, roughly 64% of them detected once, and over 6.5% sits in the top ten. Trimming removed 5 bases at V and 3 bases at J, with 8 bases between. From germline, CDR1 is LGHNT and CDR2 FRNRAP. This CDR3 is 13 amino acids long. Russia was home to the donors, healthy Caucasian individuals aged roughly 6 to 90.

The sample comprised blood. The TCR originated in a man aged 18 to 30 in good health. The chain couples TRBV12-5 to TRBJ2-1; D is unclear. The CDR3 protein is CASGAAVYNEQFF. The CDR3 DNA is TGTGCTAGTGGTGCCGCGGTCTACAATGAGCAGTTCTTC.